A selection of T cell receptor beta chains follows, all from one sample in a study of blood T cell repertoires in COVID-19. The protocol was immunoSEQ multiplex PCR, while the TCRdb copy is restricted to in-frame clones and leaves out a portion. The table lists 200,000 to 300,000 clones, more than 70% of them singletons, with 2.5% in the top ten. What was sequenced was PBMCs or T cells enriched from blood (not recorded which). The receptors originated from a middle-aged woman with acute COVID-19. Both conserved end residues are part of each CDR3. Fields, in order: D gene, V gene, clone size, J gene, CDR3 DNA, CDR3 protein. D genes are given only for firm matches. The size field is filled for only some rows; it gives once, few, many or a size class.

D gene: TRBD1; V gene: TRBV7-2; clone size: NA; J gene: TRBJ1-5; CDR3 DNA: TGTGCCAGCAGCCCTAAAGACAGGGGGCCTAATCAGCCCCAGCATTTT; CDR3 protein: CASSPKDRGPNQPQHF
D gene: TRBD1; V gene: TRBV27; clone size: NA; J gene: TRBJ1-2; CDR3 DNA: TGTGCCAGCGCTTTGGCATCGGGACAGGGACACTATGGCTACACCTTC; CDR3 protein: CASALASGQGHYGYTF
D gene: NA; V gene: TRBV3-1/TRBV3-2; clone size: NA; J gene: TRBJ2-3; CDR3 DNA: TGTGCCAGCAGGGAAGGGACTTTTAGCACAGATACGCAGTATTTT; CDR3 protein: CASREGTFSTDTQYF
D gene: TRBD1; V gene: TRBV7-2; clone size: NA; J gene: TRBJ1-5; CDR3 DNA: TGTGCCAGCAGCTTTTTCGGGACAGGGGTACATCAGCCCCAGCATTTT; CDR3 protein: CASSFFGTGVHQPQHF
D gene: NA; V gene: TRBV12-2; clone size: NA; J gene: TRBJ1-1; CDR3 DNA: TGTGCAAGTCGCCCGTACCGACAGAAGATGAACACTGAAGCTTTCTTT; CDR3 protein: CASRPYRQKMNTEAFF
D gene: NA; V gene: TRBV4-2; clone size: NA; J gene: TRBJ1-1; CDR3 DNA: TGTGCCAGCAGCCAAGATAACTTGATGAACACTGAAGCTTTCTTT; CDR3 protein: CASSQDNLMNTEAFF
D gene: NA; V gene: TRBV6-6; clone size: NA; J gene: TRBJ1-4; CDR3 DNA: TGTGCCAGCAGTTACTCCCGTCCGGGGGGAGAAAAACTGTTTTTT; CDR3 protein: CASSYSRPGGEKLFF
D gene: TRBD1; V gene: TRBV5-4; clone size: once; J gene: TRBJ2-7; CDR3 DNA: TGTGCCAGCAGCAACCGGGACAGGGGGCACGAGCAGTACTTC; CDR3 protein: CASSNRDRGHEQYF
D gene: NA; V gene: TRBV30; clone size: NA; J gene: TRBJ1-5; CDR3 DNA: TGTGCCTGGAGTTCCCAGGATGGTCAGCCCCAGCATTTT; CDR3 protein: CAWSSQDGQPQHF
D gene: NA; V gene: TRBV11-2; clone size: NA; J gene: TRBJ2-5; CDR3 DNA: TGTGCCAGCAGCTCAGGCATAGGCAGGGGCCAAGAGACCCAGTACTTC; CDR3 protein: CASSSGIGRGQETQYF
D gene: TRBD1; V gene: TRBV5-4; clone size: NA; J gene: TRBJ1-6; CDR3 DNA: TGTGCCAGCAGCTTGAGCCGACAGGGAAATTCACCCCTCCACTTT; CDR3 protein: CASSLSRQGNSPLHF
D gene: TRBD1; V gene: TRBV27; clone size: NA; J gene: TRBJ1-2; CDR3 DNA: TGTGCCAGCACCCTACAGGGGGCGATTAATGGCTACACCTTC; CDR3 protein: CASTLQGAINGYTF
D gene: NA; V gene: TRBV11-2; clone size: NA; J gene: TRBJ2-7; CDR3 DNA: TGTGCCAGCAGCGTAGGGGCCAGGGGCTACGAGCAGTACTTC; CDR3 protein: CASSVGARGYEQYF
D gene: NA; V gene: TRBV7-6; clone size: NA; J gene: TRBJ1-4; CDR3 DNA: TGTGCCAGCAGCCCTACCGCTCGGGGTTATGAAAAACTGTTTTTT; CDR3 protein: CASSPTARGYEKLFF
D gene: NA; V gene: TRBV9; clone size: NA; J gene: TRBJ2-5; CDR3 DNA: TGTGCCAGCAGCGTAGGGGGGCGCGAGACCCAGTACTTC; CDR3 protein: CASSVGGRETQYF
D gene: TRBD1; V gene: TRBV5-1; clone size: NA; J gene: TRBJ1-2; CDR3 DNA: TGCGCCAGCAGCCTGAATATAGGACAGGGTTCTACCGATGGCTACACCTTC; CDR3 protein: CASSLNIGQGSTDGYTF
D gene: TRBD2; V gene: TRBV6-1; clone size: NA; J gene: TRBJ2-1; CDR3 DNA: TGTGCCAGCAGTGATATAGCGGGAGGGGCCATATACAATGAGCAGTTCTTC; CDR3 protein: CASSDIAGGAIYNEQFF
D gene: NA; V gene: TRBV7-6; clone size: NA; J gene: TRBJ2-7; CDR3 DNA: TGTGCCAGCAGCTTAGAGCCGGGTTCCGAGCAGTACTTC; CDR3 protein: CASSLEPGSEQYF
D gene: TRBD1; V gene: TRBV9; clone size: NA; J gene: TRBJ2-5; CDR3 DNA: TGTGCCAGCAGCCTACAGGGGGCGGGAGAGACCCAGTACTTC; CDR3 protein: CASSLQGAGETQYF
D gene: NA; V gene: TRBV2; clone size: NA; J gene: TRBJ2-1; CDR3 DNA: TGTGCCAGCAGTGGGGCTCTGCAAAACAATGAGCAGTTCTTC; CDR3 protein: CASSGALQNNEQFF
D gene: NA; V gene: TRBV4-3; clone size: NA; J gene: TRBJ2-2; CDR3 DNA: TGCGCCAGCAGCCCGGGACTGGTGGGCGGGGAGCTGTTTTTT; CDR3 protein: CASSPGLVGGELFF
D gene: TRBD1; V gene: TRBV5-1; clone size: NA; J gene: TRBJ1-4; CDR3 DNA: TGCGCCAGCAGCTTGGGGACCGGGACAGGGGAAAAACTGTTTTTT; CDR3 protein: CASSLGTGTGEKLFF
D gene: NA; V gene: TRBV3-1/TRBV3-2; clone size: once; J gene: TRBJ2-4; CDR3 DNA: TGTGCCAGCAGCCAAGATCTTCGCGGGACGGCCAAAAACATTCAGTACTTC; CDR3 protein: CASSQDLRGTAKNIQYF
D gene: NA; V gene: TRBV28; clone size: NA; J gene: TRBJ1-4; CDR3 DNA: TGTGCCAGCAGTTTATGGGGGGCAGCTAATGAAAAACTGTTTTTT; CDR3 protein: CASSLWGAANEKLFF
D gene: TRBD1; V gene: TRBV6-4; clone size: NA; J gene: TRBJ2-5; CDR3 DNA: TGTGCCAGCAGTGCCCTGACTTCGGGACAGCAAGAGACCCAGTACTTC; CDR3 protein: CASSALTSGQQETQYF
D gene: NA; V gene: TRBV19; clone size: NA; J gene: TRBJ1-5; CDR3 DNA: TGTGCCAGTAGTGAACAGGGACGGTTGCTAGGACAGCCCCAGCATTTT; CDR3 protein: CASSEQGRLLGQPQHF